The 30 T cell receptor beta chains below all came from one sample that was sequenced in a study of CD4 T cell repertoires in COVID-19. The memory T cells were sequenced right after ex vivo isolation, without culture. Profiled with immunoSEQ multiplex PCR; TCRdb holds only in-frame clones, not every one. This table has 8,400 or so clones, around four fifths appearing once. The sample here was effector memory CD4+ T cells from blood, taken before the COVID-19 pandemic. The receptors originated from a human donor who had COVID-19.

This clone was seen a few times. The chain recombines TRBV4-2 with TRBJ2-1; 9 bases map to TRBD1. With V trimmed by 3 bases and J by 7 bases, 13 bases remained unmatched. Germline lookup yields CDR1 LGHNA and CDR2 YNFKEQ. This CDR3 region has 17 residues. The CDR3 coding sequence is TGTGCCAGCAGCCAGGGACAGGGAGGCGTTAAAGCGAATGAGCAGTTCTTC. Its translation is CASSQGQGGVKANEQFF.

J is TRBJ2-1 and V is TRBV7-9; TRBD2 matches at 9 bases. The V and J ends lost 1 base and 9 bases, in that order; junction bases with no gene match: 10. The germline gives CDR1 SEHNR, CDR2 FQNEAQ (reference sequence). The CDR3 is 16 residues long. CDR3 nucleotides: TGTGCCAGCAGCTTAGTTGTTAGCGGGAGTAGTCTTGAGCAGTTCTTC. It translates to CASSLVVSGSSLEQFF.

J is TRBJ2-2 and V is TRBV19; 14 nucleotides agree with TRBD2. There are 15 residues in the CDR3. The ends lost 4 bases at V and 7 bases at J; junction bases unmatched: 2. Looked up from germline, CDR1 is LNHDA and CDR2 is SQIVND (reference sequence). DNA of the CDR3: TGTGCCAGTAGTAAGGGACTAGCGGGAGTCGGGGAGCTGTTTTTT. Protein sequence: CASSKGLAGVGELFF.

The V call is TRBV6-6, the J call TRBJ1-3; no clear D. There are 16 residues in the CDR3. Germline V gene sequence: CDR1 MNHNY, CDR2 SVGAGI (reference sequence). The V end was cut by 3 bases, the J end by 0 bases, with 12 bases between. The CDR3 is CASSYGQISSGNTIYF. CDR3 nucleotides: TGTGCCAGCAGTTATGGGCAGATCAGCTCTGGAAACACCATATATTTT.

This clone was counted once. This rearrangement joins TRBV19 to TRBJ2-5; 9 nucleotides agree with TRBD1. CDR3 length: 15 residues. V was clipped by 6 bases and J by 3 bases; unmatched bases: 8. Germline V gene lookup returns CDR1 LNHDA and CDR2 SQIVND (reference sequence). In DNA form, the CDR3 reads TGTGCCAGTAGGCTCACCGGGACAGGGAAAGAGACCCAGTACTTC. Its protein product is CASRLTGTGKETQYF.

The V call is TRBV10-2, the J call TRBJ1-1, with unresolved D. There are 14 residues in the CDR3. V shed 8 bases and J shed 4 bases, with 17 bases lying between them. The germline V gene encodes CDR1 WSHSY and CDR2 SAAADI. CDR3 protein: CASSGRASITEAFF. The CDR3 region has the DNA TGCGCCAGCTCAGGAAGAGCCTCTATCACTGAAGCTTTCTTT.

CDR3 in amino acids: CASSQWSGFPNSPLHF. The CDR3 DNA sequence: TGCGCCAGCAGTCAATGGAGTGGATTTCCTAATTCACCCCTCCACTTT. This chain connects TRBV23-1 to TRBJ1-6; D remains unclear. TRBV23-1 is sorted into the ORF group, with uncertain function. The V end was cut by 1 base, the J end by 6 bases, with 13 bases between. The CDR3 is made up of 16 amino acids.

V and J are TRBV28 and TRBJ2-5, with D perhaps TRBD2 (6 bases). This CDR3 comprises 14 residues. V was shortened by 10 bases and J by 2 bases, with 17 bases between the two germline ends. The germline CDR1 and CDR2 sequences are MDHEN and SYDVKM. CDR3 in DNA: TGTGCCACCCGTGCCTATAGCGGACAAGAGACCCAGTACTTC. As protein: CATRAYSGQETQYF.

The V call is TRBV27, the J call TRBJ2-5; 15 positions agree with TRBD2. The CDR3 totals 20 residues. The germline gives CDR1 MNHEY, CDR2 SMNVEV (reference sequence). The junction had 10 bases not matched to a gene; V was cut back by 0 bases and J by 2 bases. The CDR3 nucleotides are TGTGCCAGCAGTTTATCCGGGACTAGCGGGAGGTCTGCCATACAAGAGACCCAGTACTTC. It is translated as CASSLSGTSGRSAIQETQYF.

V usage is TRBV20-1 and J usage is TRBJ2-7, with D maybe TRBD1 (6 bases). V lost 6 bases and J 6 bases, leaving 12 bases between the germline ends. Germline V gene sequence: CDR1 DFQATT, CDR2 SNEGSKA (reference sequence). The CDR3 length is 11 residues. The CDR3 DNA is TGCAGTGCGTTACAGGGTCGCGAGCAGTACTTC. Its protein is CSALQGREQYF.

The chain has TRBV11-2 and TRBJ2-7, with TRBD2 as a possible D gene (6 bases). The CDR3 is made up of 16 amino acids. The V gene's germline CDR1 is SGHAT and CDR2 FQNNGV. The germline V and J ends were trimmed by 1 base and 0 bases, with 13 bases remaining between them. This CDR3 reads CASSLGGGRLSYEQYF. CDR3 in DNA: TGTGCCAGCAGCTTAGGTGGGGGGAGACTCTCCTACGAGCAGTACTTC.

The chain has TRBV28 and TRBJ1-2, with 11 positions matching TRBD1. Trimming removed 6 bases from V and 4 bases from J; junction bases left unmatched: 13. The CDR3 is 17 amino acids. The germline CDR1 and CDR2 sequences are MDHEN and SYDVKM. The CDR3 loop reads CASRHRLDRGHSYGYTF. The CDR3 region has the DNA TGTGCCAGCAGGCACCGACTGGACAGGGGGCATAGCTATGGCTACACCTTC.

This clone is classed as medium-sized (0.01 to 0.1%). This sequence joins TRBV5-6 and TRBJ2-7; 9 nucleotides align to TRBD2. Per the germline V gene, CDR1 is SGHDT and CDR2 is YYEEEE. Trimming took 4 bases from V and 5 from J; bases not matched to a gene: 13. CDR3 size: 16 residues. This CDR3 is CASSVITGLANDEQYF. The DNA for the CDR3 is TGTGCCAGCAGCGTTATAACGGGACTAGCTAACGACGAGCAGTACTTC.

This clone was counted a single time. J is TRBJ1-3 and V is TRBV6-5; possibly TRBD1 for D (5 bases). V gave up 2 bases and J gave up 2 bases, with 10 bases separating them. The V gene's germline CDR1 is MNHEY and CDR2 SVGAGI. This CDR3 contains 15 residues. The CDR3 nucleotides are TGTGCCAGCAGTTACCGAGCGGGGGCTGGAAACACCATATATTTT. Protein: CASSYRAGAGNTIYF.

This chain links TRBV5-1 with TRBJ2-2; tentative D call: TRBD1 (5 bases). This CDR3 has 14 amino acids. Germline CDR1 and CDR2: SGHRS and YFSETQ. V was shortened by 6 bases and J by 4 bases, with 13 bases between the two germline ends. The CDR3 DNA sequence: TGCGCCAGCAACCCAGGGCGAGTCACCGGGGAGCTGTTTTTT. Its translation: CASNPGRVTGELFF.

This chain joins TRBV6-6 and TRBJ1-1, with no clear D. CDR3 length: 14 residues. With 0 bases removed from V and 6 bases from J, the gap between germline ends came to 11 bases. Germline V gene data show CDR1 as MNHNY and CDR2 as SVGAGI (reference sequence). The CDR3 reads CASSYSGGRPEAFF. The CDR3 DNA is TGTGCCAGCAGTTACTCAGGAGGGAGGCCTGAAGCTTTCTTT.

The chain joins TRBV25-1 to TRBJ2-6; the D is unclear. V dropped 3 bases and J dropped 4 bases, with 13 bases sitting between them. CDR3 size: 16 residues. Germline CDR1 and CDR2: MGHDK and SYGVNS. DNA of the CDR3: TGTGCCAGCAGTGATTCGAGATTATACGGGGCCAACGTCCTGACTTTC. It yields the protein CASSDSRLYGANVLTF.

The CDR3 nucleotides are TGCAGCGTTGACGTGAGGGACAGTTCTAGCGGGAGGACAGATACGCAGTATTTT. Its protein product is CSVDVRDSSSGRTDTQYF. The chain links TRBV29-1 to TRBJ2-3; TRBD2 matches at 11 bases. Losses at the gene ends were 3 bases for V and 3 bases for J; bases not matched to a gene: 14. The CDR3 runs 18 residues. Germline loops: CDR1 SQVTM, CDR2 ANQGSEA.

The chain recombines TRBV5-1 with TRBJ2-3; D is ambiguous. CDR3 length equals 13 residues. The V end was cut by 6 bases, the J end by 1 base, with 9 bases between. Germline V gene sequence: CDR1 SGHRS, CDR2 YFSETQ. CDR3 amino acids: CASMSVRTDTQYF. CDR3 sequence (DNA): TGCGCCAGCATGTCGGTTCGCACAGATACGCAGTATTTT. Based on the CDR3 plus reference TRBV5-1 and TRBJ2-3, the full variable domain is KAGVTQTPRYLIKTRGQQVTLSCSPISGHRSVSWYQQTPGQGLQFLFEYFSETQRNKGNFPGRFSGRQFSNSRSEMNVSTLELGDSALYLCASMSVRTDTQYFGPGTRLTVL.

J is TRBJ1-2 and V is TRBV19; no definite D call. V was clipped by 1 base and J by 4 bases, with 19 bases between them. Per the germline V gene, CDR1 is LNHDA and CDR2 is SQIVND (reference sequence). This CDR3 is 17 amino acids long. For the CDR3, the DNA is TGTGCCAGTAGTATAGGAGGGCTATCGGACGTCCTCTATGGCTACACCTTC. Translating gives CASSIGGLSDVLYGYTF.

This clone was recorded once. CDR3 sequence reads: CASPRGYTF. CDR3 DNA sequence: TGTGCCAGCCCGCGTGGCTACACCTTC. The chain combines TRBV6-4 with TRBJ1-2, with D hard to call. V lost 8 bases to trimming and J lost 7 bases, with 5 bases between them. Per the germline V gene, CDR1 is MRHNA and CDR2 is SNTAGT. The CDR3 totals 9 residues.

This CDR3 reads CASSVGDSTNSPLHF. The CDR3, as DNA: TGTGCCAGCAGCGTAGGGGACAGTACTAATTCACCCCTCCACTTT. The gene calls are TRBV9 and TRBJ1-6, with 7 nucleotides matching TRBD1. V shed 0 bases, J shed 6 bases, and the junction held 3 bases outside the gene matches. The CDR3 extends over 15 amino acids. Germline CDR1 SGDLS, CDR2 YYNGEE.

The rearrangement joins TRBV10-3 to TRBJ2-3; 10 bases are shared with TRBD1. Germline V CDR1 and CDR2: ENHRY, SYGVKD. CDR3 length equals 16 residues. With V trimmed by 0 bases and J by 4 bases, 4 bases remained unmatched. CDR3 bases: TGTGCCATCAGTGAGTCGGGACAGGGGATCGCAGATACGCAGTATTTT. Amino acids: CAISESGQGIADTQYF.

This clone came up a few times. The rearrangement links TRBV7-2 to TRBJ1-1; 7 nucleotides match TRBD1. Germline CDR1 SGHTA, CDR2 FQGNSA. The CDR3 is made up of 14 amino acids. The ends lost 1 base at V and 4 bases at J; junction bases unmatched: 3. CDR3 sequence (DNA): TGTGCCAGCAGCTTAGATGCAGGGGGCACTGAAGCTTTCTTT. Encoded protein: CASSLDAGGTEAFF.

This chain connects TRBV5-4 to TRBJ2-1, with 9 positions matching TRBD2. The germline gives CDR1 SGHNT, CDR2 YYREEE (reference sequence). CDR3 size: 16 residues. V gave up 3 bases and J gave up 6 bases; unmatched junction bases: 10. Here the CDR3 DNA reads TGTGCCAGCAGCTACGGCAAGCGGGAGGCGGTCAATGAGCAGTTCTTC. It encodes CASSYGKREAVNEQFF. Supplemented by reference TRBV5-4 and TRBJ2-1, the full variable domain reads ETGVTQSPTHLIKTRGQQVTLRCSSQSGHNTVSWYQQALGQGPQFIFQYYREEENGRGNFPPRFSGLQFPNYSSELNVNALELDDSALYLCASSYGKREAVNEQFFGPGTRLTVL.

V is TRBV7-3 and J is TRBJ2-3; TRBD2 matches 8 bases. This CDR3 has 17 amino acids. Germline CDR1 is SGHTA and CDR2 is FQGTGA. J was trimmed by 6 bases and V by 2 bases; bases with no gene match: 13. Written as DNA, the CDR3 is TGTGCCAGCAGCTTATTGGGAGCGGGGGCTCTACTGGATACGCAGTATTTT. Translated: CASSLLGAGALLDTQYF. The full variable domain, completed using reference TRBV7-3 and TRBJ2-3, is GAGVSQTPSNKVTEKGKYVELRCDPISGHTALYWYRQSLGQGPEFLIYFQGTGAADDSGLPNDRFFAVRPEGSVSTLKIQRTERGDSAVYLCASSLLGAGALLDTQYFGPGTRLTVL.

On this clone itself: A read error may account for a junction end that differs from germline. Within the sample, other DNA sequences also encode this same CDR3. The chain carries TRBV5-4 and TRBJ1-6, with TRBD1 matching over 8 bases. The CDR3 has 16 amino acids. Germline V gives CDR1 SGHNT, CDR2 YYREEE (reference sequence). CDR3 in DNA: TGTGCCAGCACCTTTGACAGGGGCCTAACTAATTCCCCCCTCCACTTT. This encodes CASTFDRGLTNSPLHF.

The chain links TRBV5-1 to TRBJ2-3, with D tentatively TRBD1 (6 bases). The germline V gene has CDR1 SGHRS and CDR2 YFSETQ. V was shortened by 4 bases and J by 4 bases, with 19 bases between the two germline ends. There are 16 residues in the CDR3. Written as DNA, the CDR3 is TGCGCCAGCAGCCCCACCCCCTGGACAGCCCCAGATACGCAGTATTTT. Its translation is CASSPTPWTAPDTQYF. Combining the CDR3 with reference TRBV5-1 and TRBJ2-3 gives the whole variable domain KAGVTQTPRYLIKTRGQQVTLSCSPISGHRSVSWYQQTPGQGLQFLFEYFSETQRNKGNFPGRFSGRQFSNSRSEMNVSTLELGDSALYLCASSPTPWTAPDTQYFGPGTRLTVL.

The gene calls are TRBV2 and TRBJ2-1; TRBD2 agrees at 10 bases. In germline, CDR1 is SNHLY, CDR2 FYNNEI. Trimming removed 0 bases from V and 10 bases from J; junction bases left unmatched: 6. The CDR3 loop spans 15 amino acids. DNA of the CDR3: TGTGCCAGCAGTGAAGCAGCGGGGGGGAGGGGAGAGCAGTTCTTC. It is translated as CASSEAAGGRGEQFF.

The chain joins TRBV28 to TRBJ2-1, with D tentatively TRBD2 (7 bases). V gave up 6 bases and J gave up 4 bases, with 16 bases separating them. Germline V lookup: CDR1 MDHEN, CDR2 SYDVKM. The CDR3 has 15 residues. CDR3 sequence reads: CASRPLGGGYNEQFF. The CDR3 coding sequence is TGTGCCAGCAGGCCCCTAGGGGGGGGATACAATGAGCAGTTCTTC. Supplemented by reference TRBV28 and TRBJ2-1, the full variable domain reads DVKVTQSSRYLVKRTGEKVFLECVQDMDHENMFWYRQDPGLGLRLIYFSYDVKMKEKGDIPEGYSVSREKKERFSLILESASTNQTSMYLCASRPLGGGYNEQFFGPGTRLTVL.